The entry below describes one T cell receptor (beta chain). There is no known antigen for this receptor. These data are taken from a study of cytomegalovirus exposure and HLA in healthy donors (dated by TCRdb to about 2017). Regarding the study in general: An earlier analysis of several hundred of the donors reported 276 Gb of sequence data and around 110 million unique TCR beta sequences obtained from around 180 million T cells. The T cell repertoires of under 700 subjects were profiled by immunosequencing and related to cytomegalovirus serostatus. Four to six DR-DQ haplotypes were handled as single units for association and clustering, since linkage in the cohort was strong. To study patterns of TCR occurrence, a later analysis re-analyzed previously published TCR beta repertoires from just over 650 donors and added high-resolution HLA genotyping. Rather than drawing on any new phenotypic data, the later analysis identified candidate immune exposures from TCR beta sequences and the way those sequences occurred across donors. In a later genetic analysis, genome-wide SNP genotypes for about 65% of the roughly 670 donors were used, and that subset was treated as a discovery cohort. Donor age, sex, ethnicity and CMV serostatus were collected together with the repertoire data. About 300 gigabases of sequencing data and 78 million or so unique TCR sequences were included in an early release covering over 600 HLA-typed donors. The study combined high-throughput TCR immunosequencing, statistical association of individual TCRs with disease status, and machine learning to predict cytomegalovirus infection status. The number of donors typed differed by locus, with about 620-630 for A, B, C, DRB1 and DQB1, roughly 550 for DQA1, approximately 570 for DPA1, and some 440 for DPB1. All discovery cohort repertoires had been generated using a single sequencing platform. Along with the approximately 670-subject first cohort, a separate validation cohort of over a hundred different subjects was used. Of the roughly 410 genotyped donors, 75% to 85% were placed in the genetic ancestry cluster associated with self-reported Caucasian donors. The aim of the study was to test whether cataloging public T cell receptors could identify signatures of past pathogen exposure. An earlier analysis of 587 of the donors used high-throughput TCR beta sequencing to judge whether each TCR beta V gene segment behaved as functional or pseudogenic. Class I and class II HLA loci were covered by the typing at four-digit resolution. Among some 400 genotyped donors of the cohort, an average of around 220,000 unique TCR beta nucleotide sequences was sequenced per donor, of which 15% to 20% were non-productive. What the study reported, not specific to this receptor: A cluster of highly shared sequence variants was judged likely to represent a technical artifact of the sequencing pipeline. While some public TCRs were present in many individuals, most TCR sequences turned up only very rarely across donors. Some 16 rarely observed V segments, including chromosome 9 orphons, were excluded from the earlier analysis of some 590 of the donors because counts were too low. Linkage disequilibrium might explain the correlated functional status among segregating V segments, but an unknown experimental factor could not be excluded. A later genetic analysis reported fewer N-insertions in productive TCRs among donors in an Asian-associated ancestry cluster than the approximately 700-donor mean. In both the original and validation cohorts, the classifier was reported to diagnose cytomegalovirus status with high specificity and sensitivity. CMV serostatus was the only immune exposure information available for the cohort. In vitro tests confirmed that three of the cytomegalovirus-associated TCR beta chains recognize cytomegalovirus antigens. A later analysis found that HLA-associated TCR beta chains were more clonally expanded and had lower generation probabilities than equally common non-associated chains. According to a later analysis, TCR association rates differed among HLA loci, with DRB1 alleles showing the most associated TCRs and HLA-C alleles showing the fewest. In this cohort, only TCR beta chains were sequenced, and detectable features were limited by the absence of alpha or paired-chain data. A further reported finding was that TCR beta sequences accurately predicted the HLA-A and HLA-B alleles for most subjects in the first cohort. The authors suggested that the approach could potentially be extended to other disease states and immunological phenotypes. A total of some 180 TCR beta chains were listed by the study as associated with cytomegalovirus. At a false discovery rate of 0.05, a later analysis linked some 18,000 TCR beta sequences to specific HLA alleles. An association between a missense DCLRE1C variant and V-gene and J-gene trimming of TCR beta chains was found in a later genetic analysis and replicated in an independent cohort. Most CMV-associated TCR beta chains appeared to be HLA-restricted in a later analysis, and the HLA associations seemed to be driven largely by CMV exposure. When HLA alleles, especially DR and DQ, strongly co-occurred, TCR associations were difficult to assign to individual alleles. Presence/absence analyses assumed roughly uniform sequencing depth across donors, an assumption that may not hold. In an earlier analysis of roughly 500 of the donors, most TCR beta V segments appeared in productive rearrangements about 87% or about 30% of the time, broadly matching IMGT annotations. Several of the top co-occurrence clusters appeared to be linked to parvovirus B19, influenza, CMV and Epstein-Barr virus, according to a later analysis. Because HLA typing was missing for some donors at each locus, association tests included only the typed subset.

The cohort comprised some 700 healthy bone marrow donors. All cohort members were sampled while nominally healthy, although unrecorded immune exposures were likely present. The donor tested CMV seronegative and was one of the 352 seronegative cohort members. A peripheral blood sample was provided by each donor, and peripheral blood mononuclear cells were used for TCR beta sequencing. The Qiagen DNeasy Blood Extraction Kit was used to extract genomic DNA from the blood cell samples. The library was prepared using the immunoSEQ multiplex PCR assay. For the multiplex PCR, a mixture combining 60 forward primers for TCR Vbeta segments and 13 reverse primers for TCR Jbeta segments was used. A multiplex PCR assay on genomic DNA amplified the CDR3 region of rearranged TCR beta genes. The Illumina HiSeq System was used to sequence the amplified TCR beta libraries as 87-base-pair reads. The authors' pipeline ran thus. A later analysis tallied about 77 million unique TCR beta chains across the roughly 610 repertoires, and approximately 12 million of those chains were shared by two or more donors. Raw reads were error-corrected and collapsed into unique sequences by a nearest-neighbor algorithm in which closely related sequences were merged to remove PCR and sequencing errors. To assign V, D and J gene segments, CDR3 sequences were aligned to IMGT reference sequences. For a sequence to be retained, a match of at least six nucleotides was required to both a V gene segment and a J gene segment. A rearrangement counted as productive if the CDR3 had no stop codons and remained in frame with V and J, and every other rearrangement counted as non-productive. Following IMGT convention, CDR3 was defined as the stretch from the second conserved V-encoded cysteine to the conserved J-encoded phenylalanine. The earlier analysis of about 610 of the donors excluded sequences that lacked an unambiguous match to a single V gene segment. An earlier analysis of roughly 590 of the donors called V segments functional above 56.7% productive rearrangements and segregating when the between-donor standard deviation exceeded 5%. A statistical classification framework was built to diagnose cytomegalovirus status from the catalog of TCR beta chain sequences. In a later analysis, TCR nucleotide sequences were compared against IMGT/GENE-DB human TR gene sequences so that V and J genes could be assigned. Using the TCRdist pipeline, a later analysis assigned CDR3 sequences along with most-parsimonious VDJ recombination scenarios. In a later analysis, every TCR beta chain was defined by the combination of its CDR3 amino acid sequence and its V-gene family, and reads without a unique V-gene family were dropped. A later analysis removed 592 highly shared, low-generation-probability nucleotide sequences to deal with suspected cross-contamination and a sequencing artifact. In a later analysis, a clonal expansion index was calculated for each public chain from normalized within-repertoire ranks of inferred template counts. A later analysis computed generation probabilities with a VDJ recombination model fitted to out-of-frame rearrangements, and checked the results against IGoR. Hypergeometric tests were used in a later analysis to score TCR-TCR, TCR-HLA and TCR-CMV co-occurrence, with a repertoire-size bias correction applied to the TCR pairs. To estimate false discovery rates, a later analysis permuted the HLA or CMV assignments 20 times. In a later analysis, co-occurring TCRs were grouped using DBSCAN, and TCRdist sequence similarity was added for clustering within HLA-allele-positive subsets. Co-occurrence clustering excluded repertoires with fewer than 30,000 or more than 120,000 public chains, plus five with anomalous nucleotide sharing. TCRdb limited this immuneACCESS table to in-frame rearrangements with V and J called. A share of clones is missing; checked studies link under half to unresolved V genes, and the rest is unexplained. V and J calls and clone size are copied from that table; D and trimming were computed from the DNA. The sample has under 200,000 clones on record. The top ten clones comprise about 2.2% of the sample.

Input material: PBMCs. The clonotype originates from a man aged 25-45 years in good health and CMV-seronegative.

The sequenced DNA is TGTGCCAGCAGCTTGAGGAATGGCGCAGGAGAGCAGTACTTC. Translated, this gives CASSLRNGAGEQYF. The chain links TRBV5-6 with TRBJ2-7; the D gene identity is not certain. Trimming removed 1 base from V and 7 bases from J, leaving 15 bases between the germline ends. From a lookup of the germline V gene, CDR1 and CDR2 are SGHDT and YYEEEE. Counted from cysteine to phenylalanine, this CDR3 has 14 amino acids. Only the CDR3 portion is preserved as DNA: 42 bases, with reading frame beginning at the first base. The entire variable domain, with the stretches around the CDR3 drawn from the reference TRBV5-6 and TRBJ2-7 proteins, is DAGVTQSPTHLIKTRGQQVTLRCSPKSGHDTVSWYQQALGQGPQFIFQYYEEEERQRGNFPDRFSGHQFPNYSSELNVNALLLGDSALYLCASSLRNGAGEQYFGPGTRLTVT.